One and the same sample provided the 30 T cell receptor beta chains below, sequenced in a study of blood T cell repertoires in COVID-19. Method: immunoSEQ multiplex PCR; TCRdb's copy keeps in-frame clones and lacks some. The table lists approximately 300,000 clones, around four fifths of them singletons. Sequencing was done on a sample of peripheral blood. These receptors all stem from a woman between 45 and 60 years old with acute or convalescent COVID-19.

This clone was seen a single time. The chain has TRBV29-1 and TRBJ2-1, with a tentative D call TRBD1 (5 bases). CDR3 length: 13 residues. CDR1 is SQVTM and CDR2 is ANQGSEA in the germline V gene. Trimming removed 4 bases from V and 4 bases from J, with 11 bases in between. The CDR3 sequence: CSVAPGKYNEQFF. CDR3 DNA: TGCAGCGTTGCTCCAGGGAAATACAATGAGCAGTTCTTC.

This chain joins TRBV7-2 and TRBJ2-3; 9 nucleotides line up with TRBD1. Trimming at V came to 7 bases and at J to 4 bases, leaving 12 bases not matched to a gene. This CDR3 comprises 16 residues. Germline assignment: CDR1 SGHTA and CDR2 FQGNSA. CDR3 nucleotides: TGTGCCAGCACCCCAGCGGGACAGGGATTGGCAGATACGCAGTATTTT. Protein: CASTPAGQGLADTQYF.

This clone was picked up one time. The genes are TRBV3-1 (or the pseudogene TRBV3-2) and TRBJ1-1; D might be TRBD1 (6 bases). CDR3 length: 12 amino acids. V gave up 1 base and J gave up 10 bases, with 10 bases separating them. CDR1 is LGHDT, CDR2 YNNKEL, per germline (reference sequence). CDR3 DNA: TGTGCCAGCAGCCAAGGTTCACAGGGAGCTTTCTTT. Amino acids: CASSQGSQGAFF.

The chain uses TRBV6-5 and TRBJ1-2; D might be TRBD1 (6 bases). Trimming stripped 5 bases from V and 2 bases from J, with 9 bases between. Germline V gene lookup returns CDR1 MNHEY and CDR2 SVGAGI. This CDR3 is built from 13 residues. The CDR3 DNA reads as TGTGCCAGCAGTCGGGACAAGAACTATGGCTACACCTTC. It specifies CASSRDKNYGYTF.

V is TRBV5-5 and J is TRBJ2-1; 13 bases line up with TRBD2. Trimming at V came to 2 bases and at J to 12 bases, leaving 5 bases not matched to a gene. The CDR3 covers 14 residues. Germline V lookup: CDR1 SGHKS, CDR2 YYEKEE (reference sequence). DNA of the CDR3: TGTGCCAGCAGCTTAGAACTAGCGGGGGGGTGGCAGTTCTTC. Amino acid sequence: CASSLELAGGWQFF. The full variable domain, completed using reference TRBV5-5 and TRBJ2-1, is DAGVTQSPTHLIKTRGQQVTLRCSPISGHKSVSWYQQVLGQGPQFIFQYYEKEERGRGNFPDRFSARQFPNYSSELNVNALLLGDSALYLCASSLELAGGWQFFGPGTRLTVL.

On this clone: Different DNA sequences within this sample yield the same CDR3. The chain joins TRBV27 to TRBJ2-7; 10 bases align to TRBD1. Germline trimming cut 6 bases from V and 0 bases from J; bases unmatched to any gene: 2. Germline-derived CDR1 and CDR2 are MNHEY and SMNVEV (reference sequence). CDR3 size: 14 residues. The CDR3 loop reads CASSRTGGSYEQYF. CDR3 in DNA: TGTGCCAGCAGCCGGACAGGGGGCTCCTACGAGCAGTACTTC.

V is TRBV7-2 and J is TRBJ1-2, with D possibly matching TRBD1 (5 bases). V dropped 6 bases and J dropped 4 bases, with 15 bases sitting between them. The CDR3 extends over 14 amino acids. In germline, CDR1 is SGHTA, CDR2 FQGNSA. CDR3 sequence: CASSFPWGGYGYTF. The CDR3 DNA reads TGTGCCAGCAGTTTCCCCTGGGGGGGCTATGGCTACACCTTC.

The chain is built from TRBV3-1 (or the pseudogene TRBV3-2) and TRBJ2-3; weak D call: TRBD2 (6 bases). The V end was cut by 4 bases, the J end by 2 bases, with 22 bases between. This CDR3 has 18 residues. CDR1 and CDR2 (germline): LGHDT, YNNKEL (reference sequence). DNA for the CDR3: TGTGCCAGCAGCCTGAACCGGACTAAGCGGGTGATCACAGATACGCAGTATTTT. Protein: CASSLNRTKRVITDTQYF.

This chain connects TRBV10-3 to TRBJ1-4; D is ambiguous. The CDR3 is 14 amino acids. Germline CDR1 is ENHRY and CDR2 is SYGVKD. V gave up 3 bases and J gave up 8 bases, with 13 bases separating them. The DNA of the CDR3 is TGTGCCATCAGTGATACCGGGCGCGGGGAAAAACTGTTTTTT. This sequence encodes CAISDTGRGEKLFF.

The rearrangement joins TRBV9 to TRBJ2-2, with D maybe TRBD2 (6 bases). With 4 bases removed from V and 3 bases from J, the gap between germline ends came to 13 bases. The germline gives CDR1 SGDLS, CDR2 YYNGEE. The CDR3 has 15 amino acids. The CDR3 region is CASSTRGLDTGELFF. The CDR3 nucleotides read TGTGCCAGCAGCACACGGGGGTTGGACACCGGGGAGCTGTTTTTT.

V is TRBV7-2 and J is TRBJ1-2, with D hard to call. Between the trimmed V and J ends, which lost 6 bases and 7 bases, there was a span of 15 bases. The CDR3 length is 13 residues. Germline lookup yields CDR1 SGHTA and CDR2 FQGNSA. As DNA, the CDR3 is TGTGCCAGCAGAGAACTACTGGAGGGTGGCTACACCTTC. This sequence encodes CASRELLEGGYTF.

The V and J genes are TRBV6-5 and TRBJ1-2; a possible D gene is TRBD1 (5 bases). In germline, CDR1 is MNHEY, CDR2 SVGAGI. V lost 4 bases, J lost 6 bases, and 15 bases lay in between. CDR3 size: 14 residues. Written as DNA, the CDR3 is TGTGCCAGCAGTTCTGGGGCCTCCGGCCATGGCTACACCTTC. It yields the protein CASSSGASGHGYTF.

This rearrangement joins TRBV7-3 to TRBJ2-6, with D tentatively TRBD1 (7 bases). The CDR3 consists of 16 residues. Germline V lookup: CDR1 SGHTA, CDR2 FQGTGA. V lost 5 bases and J 0 bases, leaving 11 bases between the germline ends. The DNA of the CDR3 is TGTGCCAGCAGCGCGGGACAGATCTCTGGGGCCAACGTCCTGACTTTC. It is translated as CASSAGQISGANVLTF.

This clone has just one count. The V gene is TRBV4-1, the J gene TRBJ1-3; TRBD1 matches at 8 bases. Unmatched junction bases numbered 7, after V lost 3 bases and J lost 3 bases. The CDR3 has 16 amino acids. Germline V gene lookup returns CDR1 MGHRA and CDR2 YSYEKL. The CDR3 region is CASSQDTGGSGNTIYF. CDR3 nucleotides: TGCGCCAGCAGCCAGGATACAGGGGGAAGTGGAAACACCATATATTTT.

This clone was counted a few times. The genes are TRBV18 and TRBJ1-6, with D possibly TRBD1 on 5 matching bases. V gave up 3 bases and J gave up 13 bases, with 13 bases separating them. The CDR3 spans 13 residues. Germline V gene sequence: CDR1 KGHSH, CDR2 LQKENI. The CDR3 protein is CASSPDGGPPLHF. The CDR3, as DNA: TGTGCCAGCTCACCCGACGGGGGTCCCCCCCTCCACTTT. Variable domain in full (rest from reference TRBV18 and TRBJ1-6): NAGVMQNPRHLVRRRGQEARLRCSPMKGHSHVYWYRQLPEEGLKFMVYLQKENIIDESGMPKERFSAEFPKEGPSILRIQQVVRGDSAAYFCASSPDGGPPLHFGNGTRLTVT.

The CDR3 coding sequence is TGTGCCAGCAGTTACTCGGGGACAGGGGGTCAGCCCCAGCATTTT. It encodes CASSYSGTGGQPQHF. The chain joins TRBV6-5 to TRBJ1-5, with 11 nucleotides matching TRBD1. The V segment lost 0 bases and the J segment 6 bases; nucleotides outside the gene matches: 1. The germline V gene has CDR1 MNHEY and CDR2 SVGAGI. There are 15 residues in the CDR3.

This clone has only a few counts. This sequence joins TRBV19 and TRBJ1-3; TRBD1 is a possible D gene (5 bases). The CDR3 contains 17 residues. Germline-derived CDR1 and CDR2 are LNHDA and SQIVND (reference sequence). With 5 bases removed from V and 0 bases from J, the gap between germline ends came to 17 bases. CDR3 region: CASSEPDTTSSGNTIYF. The CDR3 DNA reads as TGTGCCAGTAGTGAACCGGACACCACGTCCTCTGGAAACACCATATATTTT.

The rearrangement links TRBV30 to TRBJ2-3; D might be TRBD2 (6 bases). The germline CDR1 and CDR2 sequences are GTSNPN and SVGIG (reference sequence). Between the trimmed V and J ends, which lost 4 bases and 0 bases, there was a span of 14 bases. The CDR3 loop spans 15 amino acids. The CDR3: CAWKLSGLSTDTQYF. The CDR3 bases are TGTGCCTGGAAGTTGTCGGGACTCAGCACAGATACGCAGTATTTT.

The CDR3 DNA reads TGTGCCAGCAGCATAGGACAGGGTCCACAGCCCCAGCATTTT. Translating it yields CASSIGQGPQPQHF. The V gene is TRBV5-6, the J gene TRBJ1-5; 8 bases fit TRBD1. Germline V gene data show CDR1 as SGHDT and CDR2 as YYEEEE. The trim removed 4 bases at V and 7 bases at J, leaving 7 bases unmatched. This CDR3 is built from 14 residues.

This clone is a singleton in its sample. V gene TRBV30 combines with J gene TRBJ2-7; 9 nucleotides agree with TRBD1. Germline loops: CDR1 GTSNPN, CDR2 SVGIG (reference sequence). The junction had 12 bases not matched to a gene; V was cut back by 1 base and J by 5 bases. The CDR3 length is 16 residues. The DNA of the CDR3 is TGTGCCTGGAGTGCGAATAGGGGACAGGGTCCCCACGAGCAGTACTTC. Translation gives CAWSANRGQGPHEQYF.

Concerning this clone itself: The sample carries other DNA sequences with the same CDR3. V usage is TRBV3-1 (or the pseudogene TRBV3-2) and J usage is TRBJ1-3; possible D gene TRBD1, 5 bases. Germline V gene lookup returns CDR1 LGHDT and CDR2 YNNKEL (reference sequence). V lost 4 bases and J 4 bases, leaving 8 bases between the germline ends. The CDR3 runs to 13 residues. CDR3 sequence (DNA): TGTGCCAGCAGCCGGGGCCTCGGAAACACCATATATTTT. It is translated as CASSRGLGNTIYF.

This clone was counted a few times. The chain carries TRBV7-2 and TRBJ2-5, with 9 bases identical to TRBD2. Germline V gene lookup returns CDR1 SGHTA and CDR2 FQGNSA. Trimming at V came to 2 bases and at J to 5 bases, leaving 6 bases not matched to a gene. This CDR3 spans 15 amino acids. CDR3: CASSLTAGGTETQYF. DNA for the CDR3: TGTGCCAGCAGCTTAACAGCGGGAGGAACCGAGACCCAGTACTTC.

This chain uses TRBV3-1 (or the pseudogene TRBV3-2) with TRBJ1-1; tentative D call: TRBD1 (5 bases). Deletions cut 2 bases from V and 3 bases from J, with 13 bases between. The germline gives CDR1 LGHDT, CDR2 YNNKEL (reference sequence). This CDR3 spans 15 amino acids. This CDR3 is CASSQTWGVDTEAFF. The CDR3 DNA is TGTGCCAGCAGCCAAACCTGGGGGGTCGACACTGAAGCTTTCTTT.

The chain employs TRBV3-1 (or the pseudogene TRBV3-2) and TRBJ2-2, with a possible D match to TRBD1 (5 bases). This CDR3 region has 15 residues. Deletions cut 6 bases from V and 5 bases from J, with 16 bases between. Germline CDR1 and CDR2: LGHDT and YNNKEL (reference sequence). The CDR3 region has the DNA TGTGCCAGCAGTCAAATGGCAGGGTGGACCGGGGAGCTGTTTTTT. It yields the protein CASSQMAGWTGELFF.

V and J are TRBV18 and TRBJ2-2; maybe TRBD1 (5 bases). The CDR3 is made up of 16 amino acids. Germline assignment: CDR1 KGHSH and CDR2 LQKENI. The V gene lost 1 base and the J gene lost 5 bases, with 14 bases spanning the gap. Written as DNA, the CDR3 is TGTGCCAGCTCACCACTTCCAAGGGGCTGGACCGGGGAGCTGTTTTTT. It codes for CASSPLPRGWTGELFF.

The chain employs TRBV3-1 (or the pseudogene TRBV3-2) and TRBJ2-6; D perhaps matches TRBD2 (5 bases). This CDR3 has 16 amino acids. CDR1 is LGHDT and CDR2 is YNNKEL in the germline V gene (reference sequence). V shed 3 bases and J shed 4 bases, with 13 bases lying between them. CDR3: CASSHLARVGANVLTF. The DNA for the CDR3 is TGTGCCAGCAGCCATCTAGCTAGGGTCGGGGCCAACGTCCTGACTTTC.

The chain couples TRBV20-1 to TRBJ2-7; 9 positions match TRBD2. The J segment lost 7 bases and the V segment lost 3 bases, leaving 10 bases of the junction unmatched. In germline, CDR1 is DFQATT, CDR2 SNEGSKA (reference sequence). The CDR3 is 14 amino acids. The CDR3: CSASGASGAREQYF. The CDR3 DNA sequence: TGCAGTGCTAGTGGGGCTAGCGGGGCTCGGGAGCAGTACTTC.

This rearrangement joins TRBV25-1 to TRBJ2-1; D is uncertain. CDR3 length: 16 residues. In germline, CDR1 is MGHDK, CDR2 SYGVNS. V shed 0 bases and J shed 6 bases, with 15 bases lying between them. The CDR3 DNA follows: TGTGCCAGCAGTGAATATCGGGTCTCCCGCCTCAATGAGCAGTTCTTC. Protein: CASSEYRVSRLNEQFF.

CDR3 coding DNA: TGTGCCAGCAGCCAAGAACTCCAAGAGACCCAGTACTTC. This encodes CASSQELQETQYF. The rearrangement uses TRBV14 and TRBJ2-5; D unresolved. The CDR3 runs to 13 residues. Deletions cut 0 bases from V and 1 base from J, with 3 bases between. Germline values: CDR1 SGHDN, CDR2 FVKESK.

The CDR3 here is CASSQGENTEAFF. The CDR3 nucleotides read TGTGCCAGCAGTCAGGGGGAGAACACTGAAGCTTTCTTT. V gene TRBV6-1 combines with J gene TRBJ1-1; 7 nucleotides align to TRBD1. Germline V gene data show CDR1 as MNHNS and CDR2 as SASEGT. The J segment lost 1 base and the V segment lost 5 bases, leaving 1 base of the junction unmatched. The CDR3 covers 13 residues.